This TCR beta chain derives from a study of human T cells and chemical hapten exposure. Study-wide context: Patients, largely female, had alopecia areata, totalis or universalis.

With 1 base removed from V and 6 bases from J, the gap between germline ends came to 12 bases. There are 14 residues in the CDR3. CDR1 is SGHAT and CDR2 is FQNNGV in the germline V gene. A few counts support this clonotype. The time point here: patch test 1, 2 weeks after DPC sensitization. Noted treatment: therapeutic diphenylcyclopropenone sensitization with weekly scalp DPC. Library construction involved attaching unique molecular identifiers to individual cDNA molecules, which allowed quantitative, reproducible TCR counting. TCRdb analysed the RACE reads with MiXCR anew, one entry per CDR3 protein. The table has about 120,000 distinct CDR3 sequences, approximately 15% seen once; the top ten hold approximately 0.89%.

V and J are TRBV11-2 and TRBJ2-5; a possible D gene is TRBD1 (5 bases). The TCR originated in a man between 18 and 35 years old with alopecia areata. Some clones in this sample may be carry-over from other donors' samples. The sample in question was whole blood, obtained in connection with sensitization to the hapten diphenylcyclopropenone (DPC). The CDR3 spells CASSLVSGQKTQYF. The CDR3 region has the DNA TGTGCCAGCAGCTTAGTCTCAGGGCAAAAGACCCAGTACTTC.